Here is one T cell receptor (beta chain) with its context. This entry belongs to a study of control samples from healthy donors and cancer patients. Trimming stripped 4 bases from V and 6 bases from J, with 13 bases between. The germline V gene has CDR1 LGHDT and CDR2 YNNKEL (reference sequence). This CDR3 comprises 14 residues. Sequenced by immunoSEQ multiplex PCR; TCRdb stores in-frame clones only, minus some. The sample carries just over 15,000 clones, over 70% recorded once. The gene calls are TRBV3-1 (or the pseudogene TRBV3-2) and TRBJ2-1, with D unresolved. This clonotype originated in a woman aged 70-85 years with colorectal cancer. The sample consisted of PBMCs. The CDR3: CASSLDPVINEQFF. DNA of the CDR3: TGTGCCAGCAGCCTCGACCCTGTGATCAATGAGCAGTTCTTC.